This TCR beta chain was sequenced for a study of tumor T cells in aggressive B-cell lymphoma. Germline values: CDR1 SGDLS, CDR2 YYNGEE. This CDR3 is 16 amino acids long. V was cut by 4 bases and J by 0 bases, with 17 bases left in between. Clones were sequenced by immunoSEQ multiplex PCR, and TCRdb holds only the in-frame ones, with some missing. Of under 7,000 clones detected, roughly nine tenths appear once; the ten largest clones hold 2.5% to 3%. This chain connects TRBV9 to TRBJ2-7; perhaps TRBD2 as D (6 bases). The clonotype comes from an adult with diffuse large B cell lymphoma. The sample consisted of tumor tissue. CDR3 sequence reads: CASSTRDFLHSYEQYF. The CDR3 region has the DNA TGTGCCAGCAGCACCCGGGACTTCCTACACTCCTACGAGCAGTACTTC.